Below are 27 T cell receptor beta chains sequenced from a single sample in a study of long-term antiretroviral therapy in people with HIV. Runs used v3.0 of the immunoSEQ assay and were done at survey level. Clones were read by immunoSEQ multiplex PCR, and TCRdb kept only the in-frame ones, dropping some. Of tens of thousands of clones detected, less than 90% appear once; the ten largest clones hold about 5.9%. Sequenced material: unsorted PBMCs, taken 1 year after starting antiretroviral therapy. The receptors come from a man younger than 35 with HIV.

This clone was seen a few times. This chain connects TRBV15 to TRBJ1-2; D ambiguous. V dropped 6 bases and J dropped 0 bases, with 11 bases sitting between them. Germline CDR1 reads LNHNV; CDR2 reads YYDKDF (reference sequence). The CDR3 extends over 14 amino acids. This CDR3 reads CATRDQSPNYGYTF. CDR3 bases: TGTGCCACCAGGGACCAATCTCCTAACTATGGCTACACCTTC.

This rearrangement joins TRBV27 to TRBJ2-1; no clear D gene. This CDR3 region has 14 residues. Germline V gene sequence: CDR1 MNHEY, CDR2 SMNVEV (reference sequence). Trimming pared 5 bases from V and 0 bases from J, leaving 8 bases between. DNA of the CDR3: TGTGCCAGCAGTACTCTAAGCTCCTACAATGAGCAGTTCTTC. Residues: CASSTLSSYNEQFF.

The table lists this clone with a count of one. V gene TRBV5-1 combines with J gene TRBJ1-1; D is possibly TRBD1 (6 bases). The germline V gene has CDR1 SGHRS and CDR2 YFSETQ. V lost 0 bases and J 6 bases, leaving 12 bases between the germline ends. The CDR3 loop spans 14 amino acids. The CDR3 DNA is TGCGCCAGCAGCTTGGGTTGGGGGGGGCCTGAAGCTTTCTTT. Translated: CASSLGWGGPEAFF. The full variable domain, completed using reference TRBV5-1 and TRBJ1-1, is KAGVTQTPRYLIKTRGQQVTLSCSPISGHRSVSWYQQTPGQGLQFLFEYFSETQRNKGNFPGRFSGRQFSNSRSEMNVSTLELGDSALYLCASSLGWGGPEAFFGQGTRLTVV.

This chain joins TRBV7-8 and TRBJ2-2, with a tentative D call TRBD2 (7 bases). V was pared by 2 bases and J by 3 bases, with 10 bases between. The germline gives CDR1 SGHVS, CDR2 FQNEAQ. The CDR3 loop spans 15 amino acids. In DNA form, the CDR3 reads TGTGCCAGCAGCTTAAGGGGGGGCGACACCGGGGAGCTGTTTTTT. This codes for CASSLRGGDTGELFF.

This clone was recorded a few times. The chain couples TRBV2 to TRBJ1-5; D may be TRBD1 (6 bases). V lost 5 bases and J 0 bases, leaving 11 bases between the germline ends. The germline V gene encodes CDR1 SNHLY and CDR2 FYNNEI. The CDR3 is made up of 15 amino acids. CDR3 protein: CASSPTGYSNQPQHF. The CDR3 DNA reads as TGTGCCAGCAGTCCGACAGGTTATAGCAATCAGCCCCAGCATTTT.

This rearrangement joins TRBV19 to TRBJ2-7; possible D gene TRBD1, 6 bases. V lost 0 bases, J lost 3 bases, and 6 bases lay in between. This CDR3 has 13 amino acids. In germline, CDR1 is LNHDA, CDR2 SQIVND (reference sequence). The CDR3 coding sequence is TGTGCCAGTAGTATAGAAGGGGGCTACGAGCAGTACTTC. Its translation: CASSIEGGYEQYF.

This clone appeared once. V is TRBV4-1 and J is TRBJ2-1; D unclear. The CDR3 sequence is 17 residues long. Germline CDR1 MGHRA, CDR2 YSYEKL. Trimming shortened V by 4 bases and J by 4 bases, and 20 bases separated the two germline ends. CDR3 nucleotide sequence: TGCGCCAGCAGCCCAGAAACTGGACGAAGAGTATACAATGAGCAGTTCTTC. Protein: CASSPETGRRVYNEQFF.

The V and J genes are TRBV4-3 and TRBJ1-2, with TRBD1 identical over 9 bases. The V gene's germline CDR1 is LGHNA and CDR2 YSLEER. The CDR3 loop spans 16 amino acids. V trimming: 1 base; J trimming: 3 bases; junction bases outside the gene matches: 6. The DNA for the CDR3 is TGCGCCAGCAGCCAAGGGGGGACAGGGTTGTACTATGGCTACACCTTC. This translates into CASSQGGTGLYYGYTF.

This rearrangement joins TRBV7-8 to TRBJ2-1; D is possibly TRBD1 or TRBD2 (5 bases each). Trimming shortened V by 0 bases and J by 2 bases, and 8 bases separated the two germline ends. Germline CDR1 is SGHVS and CDR2 is FQNEAQ. CDR3 length: 15 amino acids. The CDR3, as DNA: TGTGCCAGCAGCTTAGCTGGGGGACCCTACAATGAGCAGTTCTTC. It specifies CASSLAGGPYNEQFF.

The V gene is TRBV5-6, the J gene TRBJ1-1, with TRBD1 matching 8 bases. Germline V gene lookup returns CDR1 SGHDT and CDR2 YYEEEE. The CDR3 is 13 residues long. V lost 3 bases and J lost 8; bases outside the gene matches: 6. The CDR3 spells CASSSGTGLEAFF. Written as DNA, the CDR3 is TGTGCCAGCAGCTCCGGGACAGGTCTCGAAGCTTTCTTT.

The chain uses TRBV4-1 and TRBJ2-1; 7 nucleotides agree with TRBD2. The germline V gene encodes CDR1 MGHRA and CDR2 YSYEKL. The CDR3 is made up of 15 amino acids. The junction had 6 bases not matched to a gene; V was cut back by 2 bases and J by 5 bases. CDR3 loop: CASSQPAGPNNEQFF. CDR3 nucleotide sequence: TGCGCCAGCAGCCAACCAGCGGGGCCGAACAATGAGCAGTTCTTC.

This CDR3 is CSVEGLGRGYTF. In DNA, the CDR3 is TGCAGCGTTGAAGGTTTGGGTCGCGGCTACACCTTC. The rearrangement uses TRBV29-1 and TRBJ1-2; D unclear. There are 12 residues in the CDR3. Between the trimmed V and J ends, which lost 1 base and 8 bases, there was a span of 11 bases. Per the germline V gene, CDR1 is SQVTM and CDR2 is ANQGSEA.

The J gene is TRBJ1-3, the V gene TRBV6-5, with 7 bases identical to TRBD1. CDR3 length: 14 amino acids. Germline-derived CDR1 and CDR2 are MNHEY and SVGAGI. V shed 6 bases, J shed 8 bases, and the junction held 10 bases outside the gene matches. The CDR3 DNA is TGTGCCAGCAGACCCGGAAGGGGGCAGGACACCATATATTTT. As protein: CASRPGRGQDTIYF.

This chain joins TRBV5-6 and TRBJ2-7, with TRBD1 matching 7 bases. The trim removed 4 bases at V and 4 bases at J, leaving 2 bases unmatched. Looked up from germline, CDR1 is SGHDT and CDR2 is YYEEEE. The CDR3 contains 12 residues. CDR3 sequence reads: CASSEDRYEQYF. Written as DNA, the CDR3 is TGTGCCAGCAGCGAGGACAGGTACGAGCAGTACTTC.

The chain employs TRBV9 and TRBJ2-1, with D unclear. Germline V lookup: CDR1 SGDLS, CDR2 YYNGEE. This CDR3 is built from 12 residues. V lost 3 bases and J 10 bases, leaving 11 bases between the germline ends. CDR3 bases: TGTGCCAGCAGCGACTTGTTGTCGGAGCAGTTCTTC. This encodes CASSDLLSEQFF.

This clone was counted a few times. The V and J genes are TRBV7-9 and TRBJ1-2; perhaps TRBD1 as D (5 bases). V lost 6 bases and J lost 1, with 9 bases in between. The CDR3 has 13 amino acids. Germline V gives CDR1 SEHNR, CDR2 FQNEAQ (reference sequence). The DNA for the CDR3 is TGTGCCAGCAGTTTGGGGGATAACTATGGCTACACCTTC. It yields the protein CASSLGDNYGYTF. Variable domain in full (rest from reference TRBV7-9 and TRBJ1-2): DTGVSQNPRHKITKRGQNVTFRCDPISEHNRLYWYRQTLGQGPEFLTYFQNEAQLEKSRLLSDRFSAERPKGSFSTLEIQRTEQGDSAMYLCASSLGDNYGYTFGSGTRLTVV.

The V and J genes are TRBV19 and TRBJ1-1; 10 bases fit TRBD1. Germline CDR1 LNHDA, CDR2 SQIVND (reference sequence). This CDR3 region has 15 residues. After removal of 7 bases from V and 7 bases from J, the junction contained 12 bases not matched to a gene. In nucleotides, the CDR3 is TGTGCCAGTAAAGGGACAGGGGAAAGAAAAAGTGAAGCTTTCTTT. Encoded protein: CASKGTGERKSEAFF.

The V call is TRBV10-3, the J call TRBJ2-1; no reliable D call. CDR1 and CDR2 (germline): ENHRY, SYGVKD. CDR3 size: 12 residues. Trimming left V 4 bases short and J 10 bases short, with 11 bases between. CDR3 protein: CAISGIDAEQFF. CDR3 DNA sequence: TGTGCCATCAGTGGTATAGATGCGGAGCAGTTCTTC.

V usage is TRBV18 and J usage is TRBJ2-7, with D possibly matching TRBD1 (5 bases). The CDR3 is 14 amino acids. Germline V lookup: CDR1 KGHSH, CDR2 LQKENI. V shed 2 bases and J shed 1 base, with 9 bases lying between them. CDR3: CASSPDRKSYEQYF. DNA of the CDR3: TGTGCCAGCTCACCAGACAGAAAATCCTACGAGCAGTACTTC.

The chain is built from TRBV10-1 and TRBJ1-5; TRBD1 might be the D (5 bases). The CDR3 length is 17 residues. Germline lookup yields CDR1 WNHNN and CDR2 SYGVQD (reference sequence). The V end lost 6 bases, the J end lost 1 base, and 19 bases lay between the germline ends. This CDR3 reads CASRERGRVESNQPQHF. The CDR3 DNA reads as TGCGCCAGCAGGGAGAGGGGAAGGGTCGAAAGCAATCAGCCCCAGCATTTT.

The chain has TRBV9 and TRBJ2-2; the D is unclear. CDR1 SGDLS and CDR2 YYNGEE come from the germline V gene. There are 13 residues in the CDR3. V was clipped by 0 bases and J by 6 bases, with 6 bases between them. The CDR3 bases are TGTGCCAGCAGCGTAGTAGGGTCCGGGGAGCTGTTTTTT. This gives the protein CASSVVGSGELFF. Variable domain in full (rest from reference TRBV9 and TRBJ2-2): DSGVTQTPKHLITATGQRVTLRCSPRSGDLSVYWYQQSLDQGLQFLIQYYNGEERAKGNILERFSAQQFPDLHSELNLSSLELGDSALYFCASSVVGSGELFFGEGSRLTVL.

This chain links TRBV5-1 with TRBJ2-5; D might be TRBD1 or TRBD2, each matching 7 bases. The V gene lost 4 bases and the J gene lost 5 bases, with 12 bases spanning the gap. Germline CDR1 reads SGHRS; CDR2 reads YFSETQ. The length of the CDR3 is 13 residues. The DNA for the CDR3 is TGCGCCAGCAGCCTCAGGGGGGGGGAGACCCAGTACTTC. Its translation is CASSLRGGETQYF.

This chain uses TRBV7-2 with TRBJ2-1; D unresolved. Trimming removed 5 bases from V and 8 bases from J, with 13 bases in between. The germline V gene has CDR1 SGHTA and CDR2 FQGNSA. The CDR3 runs to 13 residues. The DNA for the CDR3 is TGTGCCAGCAGCCCCCCTTGGATGTATGAGCAGTTCTTC. The encoded protein is CASSPPWMYEQFF.

The chain links TRBV11-2 to TRBJ2-3; D unresolved. V was pared by 1 base and J by 6 bases, with 5 bases between. Germline V gives CDR1 SGHAT, CDR2 FQNNGV. This CDR3 comprises 12 residues. CDR3 in amino acids: CASSLALDTQYF. CDR3 DNA sequence: TGTGCCAGCAGCTTAGCGCTGGATACGCAGTATTTT.

V gene TRBV5-6 combines with J gene TRBJ2-2; a weak D match, TRBD2 (6 bases). The CDR3 totals 16 residues. Trimming left V 1 base short and J 0 bases short, with 10 bases between. Looked up from germline, CDR1 is SGHDT and CDR2 is YYEEEE. Written as DNA, the CDR3 is TGTGCCAGCAGCTTGCCGGGACTTACGAACACCGGGGAGCTGTTTTTT. This codes for CASSLPGLTNTGELFF.

This rearrangement joins TRBV2 to TRBJ1-2; perhaps TRBD1 as D (5 bases). V dropped 2 bases and J dropped 3 bases, with 16 bases sitting between them. Germline CDR1 reads SNHLY; CDR2 reads FYNNEI. The CDR3 has 16 residues. The CDR3 DNA sequence: TGTGCCAGCAGTGAAAAGTGGCCAGGGAGTCACTATGGCTACACCTTC. Protein product: CASSEKWPGSHYGYTF.

The rearrangement joins TRBV6-1 to TRBJ1-2; D unclear. Germline V CDR1 and CDR2: MNHNS, SASEGT. Trimming removed 5 bases from V and 2 bases from J, with 9 bases in between. This CDR3 contains 13 residues. CDR3 protein: CASSPAANYGYTF. The CDR3 DNA reads TGTGCCAGCAGTCCAGCGGCGAACTATGGCTACACCTTC.